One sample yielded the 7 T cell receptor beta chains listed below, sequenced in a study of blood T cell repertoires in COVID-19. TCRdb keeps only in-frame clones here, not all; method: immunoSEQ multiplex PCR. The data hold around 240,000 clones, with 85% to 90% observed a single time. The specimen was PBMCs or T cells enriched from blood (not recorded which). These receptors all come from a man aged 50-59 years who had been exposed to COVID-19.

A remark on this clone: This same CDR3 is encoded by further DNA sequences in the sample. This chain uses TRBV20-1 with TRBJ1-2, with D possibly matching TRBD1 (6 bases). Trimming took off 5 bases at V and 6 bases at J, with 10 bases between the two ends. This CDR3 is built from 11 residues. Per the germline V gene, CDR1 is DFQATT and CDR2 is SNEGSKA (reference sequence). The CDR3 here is CSASNRDGYTF. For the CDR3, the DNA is TGCAGTGCTTCTAACAGGGATGGCTACACCTTC.

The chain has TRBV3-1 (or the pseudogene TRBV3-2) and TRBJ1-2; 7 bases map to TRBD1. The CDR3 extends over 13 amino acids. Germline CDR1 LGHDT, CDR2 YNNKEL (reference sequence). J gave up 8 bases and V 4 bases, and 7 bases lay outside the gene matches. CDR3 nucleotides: TGTGCCAGCAGCCTAGGGGGCGCGGGAGGCTACACCTTC. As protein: CASSLGGAGGYTF.

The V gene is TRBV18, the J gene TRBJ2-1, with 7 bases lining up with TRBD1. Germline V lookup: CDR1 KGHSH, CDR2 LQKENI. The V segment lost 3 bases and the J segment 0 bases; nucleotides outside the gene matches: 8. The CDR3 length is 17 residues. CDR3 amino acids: CASSPTGQPSSYNEQFF. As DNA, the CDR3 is TGTGCCAGCTCACCGACGGGACAGCCAAGCTCCTACAATGAGCAGTTCTTC.

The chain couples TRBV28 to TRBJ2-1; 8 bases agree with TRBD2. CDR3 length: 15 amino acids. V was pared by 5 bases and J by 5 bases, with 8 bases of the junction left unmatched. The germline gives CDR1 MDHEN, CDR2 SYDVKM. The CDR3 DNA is TGTGCCAGCAGTCCCGGGGTAGCGGGGAACAATGAGCAGTTCTTC. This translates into CASSPGVAGNNEQFF.

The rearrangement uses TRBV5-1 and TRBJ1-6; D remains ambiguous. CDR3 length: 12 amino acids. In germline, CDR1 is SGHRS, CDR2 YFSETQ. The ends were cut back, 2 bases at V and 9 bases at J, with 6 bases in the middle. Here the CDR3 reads CASSLIGSPLHF. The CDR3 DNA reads TGCGCCAGCAGCTTAATCGGTTCACCCCTCCACTTT.

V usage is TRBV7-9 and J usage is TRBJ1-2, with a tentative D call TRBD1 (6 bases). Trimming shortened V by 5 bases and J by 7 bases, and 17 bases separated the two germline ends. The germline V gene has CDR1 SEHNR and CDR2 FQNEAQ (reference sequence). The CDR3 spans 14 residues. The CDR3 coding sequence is TGTGCCAGCAGCAGGGCGGGGGCAATCGGTGGCTACACCTTC. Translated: CASSRAGAIGGYTF. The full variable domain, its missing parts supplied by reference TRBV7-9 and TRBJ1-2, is DTGVSQNPRHKITKRGQNVTFRCDPISEHNRLYWYRQTLGQGPEFLTYFQNEAQLEKSRLLSDRFSAERPKGSFSTLEIQRTEQGDSAMYLCASSRAGAIGGYTFGSGTRLTVV.

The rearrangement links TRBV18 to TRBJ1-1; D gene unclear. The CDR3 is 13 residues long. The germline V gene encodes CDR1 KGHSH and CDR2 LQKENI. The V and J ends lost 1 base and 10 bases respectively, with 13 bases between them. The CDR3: CASSPRGDLGAFF. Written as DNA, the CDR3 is TGTGCCAGCTCACCACGAGGCGATTTGGGAGCTTTCTTT. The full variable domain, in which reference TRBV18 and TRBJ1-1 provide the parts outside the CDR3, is NAGVMQNPRHLVRRRGQEARLRCSPMKGHSHVYWYRQLPEEGLKFMVYLQKENIIDESGMPKERFSAEFPKEGPSILRIQQVVRGDSAAYFCASSPRGDLGAFFGQGTRLTVV.